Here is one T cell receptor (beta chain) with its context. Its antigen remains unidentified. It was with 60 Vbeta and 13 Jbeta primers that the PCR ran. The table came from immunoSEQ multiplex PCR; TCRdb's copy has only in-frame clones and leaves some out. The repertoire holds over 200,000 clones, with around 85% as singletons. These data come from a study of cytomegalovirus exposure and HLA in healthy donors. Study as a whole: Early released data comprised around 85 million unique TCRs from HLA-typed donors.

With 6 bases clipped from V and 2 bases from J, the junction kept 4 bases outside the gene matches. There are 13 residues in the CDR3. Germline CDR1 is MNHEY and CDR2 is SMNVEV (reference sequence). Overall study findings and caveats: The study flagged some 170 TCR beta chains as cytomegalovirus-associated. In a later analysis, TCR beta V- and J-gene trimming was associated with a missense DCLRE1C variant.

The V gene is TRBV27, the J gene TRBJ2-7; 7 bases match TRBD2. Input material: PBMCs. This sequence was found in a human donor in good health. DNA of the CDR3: TGTGCCAGCAGCCCCGCGGGAGCCTACGAGCAGTACTTC. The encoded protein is CASSPAGAYEQYF.